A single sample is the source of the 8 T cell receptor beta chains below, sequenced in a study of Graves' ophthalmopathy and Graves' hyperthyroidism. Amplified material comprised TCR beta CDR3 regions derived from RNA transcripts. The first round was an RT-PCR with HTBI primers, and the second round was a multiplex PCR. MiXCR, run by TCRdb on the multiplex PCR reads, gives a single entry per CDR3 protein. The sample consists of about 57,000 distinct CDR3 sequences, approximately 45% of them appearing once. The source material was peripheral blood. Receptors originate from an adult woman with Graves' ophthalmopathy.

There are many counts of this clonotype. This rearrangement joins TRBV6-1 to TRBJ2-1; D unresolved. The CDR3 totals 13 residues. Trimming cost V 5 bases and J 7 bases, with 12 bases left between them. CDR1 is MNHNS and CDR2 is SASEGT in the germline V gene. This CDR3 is CASSLKRVNEQFF. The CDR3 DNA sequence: TGTGCCAGCAGTCTCAAACGGGTAAATGAGCAGTTCTTC.

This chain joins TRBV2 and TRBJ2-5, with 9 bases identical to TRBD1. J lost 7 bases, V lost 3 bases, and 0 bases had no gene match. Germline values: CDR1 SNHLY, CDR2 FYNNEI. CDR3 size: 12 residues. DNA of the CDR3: TGTGCCAGCAGTGAGGACAGGGGGACCCAGTACTTC. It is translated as CASSEDRGTQYF. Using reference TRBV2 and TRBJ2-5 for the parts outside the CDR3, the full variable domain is EPEVTQTPSHQVTQMGQEVILRCVPISNHLYFYWYRQILGQKVEFLVSFYNNEISEKSEIFDDQFSVERPDGSNFTLKIRSTKLEDSAMYFCASSEDRGTQYFGPGTRLLVL.

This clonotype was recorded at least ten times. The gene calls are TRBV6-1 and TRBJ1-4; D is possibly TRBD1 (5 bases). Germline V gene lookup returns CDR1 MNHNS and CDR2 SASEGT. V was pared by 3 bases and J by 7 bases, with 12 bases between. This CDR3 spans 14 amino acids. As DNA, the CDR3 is TGTGCCAGCAGTGACACAGGCGGCGGTGAAAAACTGTTTTTT. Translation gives CASSDTGGGEKLFF.

CDR3 coding DNA: TGTGCCAGCAGCGTATACCCGGGACAGAACACTGAAGCTTTCTTT. Translating gives CASSVYPGQNTEAFF. The V gene is TRBV9, the J gene TRBJ1-1; tentative D call: TRBD1 (6 bases). V lost 1 base, J lost 1 base, and 11 bases lay in between. CDR1 is SGDLS and CDR2 is YYNGEE in the germline V gene. The CDR3 extends over 15 amino acids. The full variable domain, rest sourced from reference TRBV9 and TRBJ1-1, is DSGVTQTPKHLITATGQRVTLRCSPRSGDLSVYWYQQSLDQGLQFLIQYYNGEERAKGNILERFSAQQFPDLHSELNLSSLELGDSALYFCASSVYPGQNTEAFFGQGTRLTVV.

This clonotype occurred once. CDR3 sequence reads: CSARNLGDYGYTF. CDR3 sequence (DNA): TGCAGTGCTAGAAACCTGGGGGACTATGGCTACACCTTC. This sequence joins TRBV20-1 and TRBJ1-2, with D tentatively TRBD1 (5 bases). With 2 bases removed from V and 3 bases from J, the gap between germline ends came to 10 bases. The V gene's germline CDR1 is DFQATT and CDR2 SNEGSKA (reference sequence). This CDR3 spans 13 amino acids.

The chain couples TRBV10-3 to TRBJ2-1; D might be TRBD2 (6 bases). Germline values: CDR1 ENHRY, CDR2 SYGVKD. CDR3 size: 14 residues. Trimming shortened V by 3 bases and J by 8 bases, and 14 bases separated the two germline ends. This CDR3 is CAISDLGGADEQFF. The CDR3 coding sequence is TGTGCCATCAGTGATCTGGGGGGAGCCGATGAGCAGTTCTTC.

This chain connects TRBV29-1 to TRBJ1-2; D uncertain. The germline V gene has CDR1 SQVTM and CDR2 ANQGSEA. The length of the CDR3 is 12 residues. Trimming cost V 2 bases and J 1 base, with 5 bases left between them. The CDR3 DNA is TGCAGCGTTGAAAATGATAACTATGGCTACACCTTC. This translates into CSVENDNYGYTF.

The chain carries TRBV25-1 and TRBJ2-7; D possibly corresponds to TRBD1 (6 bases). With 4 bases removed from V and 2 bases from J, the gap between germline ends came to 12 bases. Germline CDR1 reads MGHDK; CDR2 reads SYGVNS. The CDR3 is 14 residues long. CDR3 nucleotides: TGTGCCAGCAGTGTAGACAGGCCACCCTACGAGCAGTACTTC. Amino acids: CASSVDRPPYEQYF.